The 15 T cell receptor beta chains in this list originate from one sample, sequenced in a study of PD-L1 blockade in urothelial cancer. The time point was: peripheral blood 6 weeks after treatment start. This table comes from immunoSEQ multiplex PCR, and its TCRdb copy is limited to in-frame clones, with some not included. This sample has about 51,000 clones; 88% occur once, and the top ten carry less than 3%. The source was PBMCs, collected around atezolizumab (anti-PD-L1) treatment. The receptor set was obtained from a man in his fifties or sixties with urothelial cancer.

This chain uses TRBV5-1 with TRBJ1-6, with D perhaps TRBD1 (5 bases). Germline lookup yields CDR1 SGHRS and CDR2 YFSETQ. The CDR3 is made up of 18 amino acids. V lost 0 bases and J 4 bases, leaving 17 bases between the germline ends. The CDR3 here is CASSLVPLTEGYNSPLHF. For the CDR3, the DNA is TGCGCCAGCAGCTTGGTGCCCCTTACGGAGGGGTATAATTCACCCCTCCACTTT.

The chain uses TRBV5-1 and TRBJ2-5; 15 bases are shared with TRBD2. There are 17 residues in the CDR3. Germline trimming cut 4 bases from V and 2 bases from J; bases unmatched to any gene: 6. Germline CDR1 SGHRS, CDR2 YFSETQ. CDR3 in amino acids: CASSLGLAGGPQETQYF. The DNA for the CDR3 is TGCGCCAGCAGCCTAGGACTAGCGGGGGGGCCTCAAGAGACCCAGTACTTC.

The chain combines TRBV5-6 with TRBJ2-5, with D tentatively TRBD1 (6 bases). Germline CDR1 SGHDT, CDR2 YYEEEE. This CDR3 spans 15 amino acids. The ends were cut back, 0 bases at V and 5 bases at J, with 14 bases in the middle. The CDR3 region is CASSLDWPGVETQYF. CDR3 nucleotide sequence: TGTGCCAGCAGCTTGGATTGGCCAGGGGTTGAGACCCAGTACTTC.

The rearrangement uses TRBV4-1 and TRBJ2-3; possible D gene TRBD1, 5 bases. With 4 bases removed from V and 1 base from J, the gap between germline ends came to 12 bases. The CDR3 spans 15 residues. Germline values: CDR1 MGHRA, CDR2 YSYEKL. CDR3 loop: CASSLLGARTDTQYF. The CDR3 region has the DNA TGCGCCAGCAGCCTCCTTGGGGCTCGCACAGATACGCAGTATTTT.

In DNA, the CDR3 is TGTGCCAGCAGTTATGCGGACAGGGCTGGCTACACCTTC. Translation gives CASSYADRAGYTF. The V call is TRBV6-5, the J call TRBJ1-2; 8 bases are shared with TRBD1. In germline, CDR1 is MNHEY, CDR2 SVGAGI. The CDR3 is made up of 13 amino acids. J gave up 7 bases and V 3 bases, and 4 bases lay outside the gene matches.

J is TRBJ2-7 and V is TRBV19, with TRBD1 identical over 8 bases. CDR1 and CDR2 from the germline V gene are LNHDA and SQIVND (reference sequence). The V segment lost 6 bases and the J segment 2 bases; nucleotides outside the gene matches: 9. The CDR3 is 15 residues long. CDR3 DNA sequence: TGTGCCAGTAGGCCTCAGGGGGCCGTCGCCTACGAGCAGTACTTC. Translating it yields CASRPQGAVAYEQYF.

The J gene is TRBJ2-5, the V gene TRBV15; 14 nucleotides agree with TRBD2. There are 15 residues in the CDR3. The junction had 6 bases not matched to a gene; V was cut back by 7 bases and J by 5 bases. CDR1 is LNHNV and CDR2 is YYDKDF in the germline V gene (reference sequence). The CDR3 region is CATKWGLAGDETQYF. The CDR3 DNA reads TGTGCCACCAAGTGGGGACTAGCGGGGGATGAGACCCAGTACTTC.

The chain employs TRBV28 and TRBJ1-2, with TRBD1 as a possible D gene (5 bases). The CDR3 is 15 amino acids. Per germline, CDR1 MDHEN and CDR2 SYDVKM. V was pared by 6 bases and J by 0 bases, with 14 bases between. CDR3 coding DNA: TGTGCCAGCAGATCTACAGGTTTAGCTAACTATGGCTACACCTTC. Amino acids: CASRSTGLANYGYTF.

The J gene is TRBJ1-5, the V gene TRBV2, with D perhaps matching TRBD1 (6 bases). There are 14 residues in the CDR3. V lost 6 bases to trimming and J lost 6 bases, with 15 bases between them. Germline CDR1 SNHLY, CDR2 FYNNEI. The CDR3 nucleotides read TGTGCCAGCAGCACCCAGGGAGGGGGTCAGCCCCAGCATTTT. As protein: CASSTQGGGQPQHF. Variable domain in full (rest from reference TRBV2 and TRBJ1-5): EPEVTQTPSHQVTQMGQEVILRCVPISNHLYFYWYRQILGQKVEFLVSFYNNEISEKSEIFDDQFSVERPDGSNFTLKIRSTKLEDSAMYFCASSTQGGGQPQHFGDGTRLSIL.

The chain is built from TRBV5-1 and TRBJ2-7; TRBD1 matches 7 bases. The J segment lost 6 bases and the V segment lost 4 bases, leaving 13 bases of the junction unmatched. Germline V gene sequence: CDR1 SGHRS, CDR2 YFSETQ. This CDR3 contains 15 residues. The CDR3 nucleotides are TGCGCCAGCAGCCTGCTCCAGGGGGTCGGAAGCGAGCAGTACTTC. Translation gives CASSLLQGVGSEQYF.

A few counts support this clone. The chain links TRBV6-9 to TRBJ2-7; the match to TRBD1 covers 8 bases. This CDR3 region has 15 residues. Germline CDR1 MNHGY, CDR2 SVAAGI. V trimming: 4 bases; J trimming: 4 bases; junction bases outside the gene matches: 9. The CDR3 DNA follows: TGTGCCAGCAGTTTGGACAGGGAGAGGGAATACGAGCAGTACTTC. Protein: CASSLDREREYEQYF.

V gene TRBV27 combines with J gene TRBJ2-2; D is perhaps TRBD2 (5 bases). V lost 8 bases, J lost 0 bases, and 13 bases lay in between. Germline assignment: CDR1 MNHEY and CDR2 SMNVEV (reference sequence). CDR3 size: 15 residues. DNA for the CDR3: TGTGCCAGCCAGTATTCCGGGACGAACACCGGGGAGCTGTTTTTT. Translating it yields CASQYSGTNTGELFF.

The V and J genes are TRBV7-2 and TRBJ1-2; possible D gene TRBD1, 6 bases. Trimming pared 7 bases from V and 7 bases from J, leaving 16 bases between. Germline V gives CDR1 SGHTA, CDR2 FQGNSA. The CDR3 runs to 13 residues. CDR3 residues: CASIRGFMGGYTF. In nucleotides, the CDR3 is TGTGCCAGCATCAGGGGCTTTATGGGTGGCTACACCTTC.

This rearrangement joins TRBV2 to TRBJ2-2, with a possible D match to TRBD1 (6 bases). The CDR3 runs to 16 residues. V lost 7 bases to trimming and J lost 1 base, with 16 bases between them. Germline V gives CDR1 SNHLY, CDR2 FYNNEI. The CDR3 coding sequence is TGTGCCAGCAAACTGGGGGCAGGCGGGAACACCGGGGAGCTGTTTTTT. Its translation is CASKLGAGGNTGELFF.

The chain recombines TRBV7-2 with TRBJ2-3, with 10 bases aligning to TRBD2. Looked up from germline, CDR1 is SGHTA and CDR2 is FQGNSA. V gave up 3 bases and J gave up 3 bases; unmatched junction bases: 6. This CDR3 spans 16 amino acids. This CDR3 reads CASSFPKRGGTDTQYF. The CDR3 DNA reads TGTGCCAGCAGCTTTCCCAAGCGGGGGGGTACAGATACGCAGTATTTT.